The rows below give T cell receptor beta chains drawn from one sample of a study of blood T cell repertoires in COVID-19. Only in-frame clones appear in the TCRdb table, and some are missing; sequencing was by immunoSEQ multiplex PCR. The sample contains over 150,000 clones, around 94% of which appear only once. The sequenced sample consisted of peripheral blood. These receptors were taken from a man between 25 and 39 years old with COVID-19, enrolled during active disease. The CDR3 runs from the conserved cysteine through the conserved F or W. The D gene is left open where the match is weak. A row's size may be missing; if present it is once, few, many or a size class.

v_call: TRBV7-9
clone_size: NA
j_call: TRBJ1-4
d_call: TRBD1
cdr3_nt: TGTGCCAGCGGGACAGCGATAGAAAAACTGTTTTTT
cdr3_aa: CASGTAIEKLFF

v_call: TRBV30
clone_size: NA
j_call: TRBJ2-4
d_call: TRBD1
cdr3_nt: TGTGCCTGGGCTAGAGGACAGGCGGGCAAAAACATTCAGTACTTC
cdr3_aa: CAWARGQAGKNIQYF

v_call: TRBV6-5
clone_size: NA
j_call: TRBJ1-2
d_call: NA
cdr3_nt: TGTGCCAGCAGGGTTGCGACAGGCACCTATGGCTACACCTTC
cdr3_aa: CASRVATGTYGYTF

v_call: TRBV5-1
clone_size: NA
j_call: TRBJ2-3
d_call: NA
cdr3_nt: TGCGCCAGCAGCTTTCGGGACAAAACAGATACGCAGTATTTT
cdr3_aa: CASSFRDKTDTQYF

v_call: TRBV13
clone_size: NA
j_call: TRBJ1-3
d_call: TRBD1
cdr3_nt: TGTGCCAGCAGCTCGGAACAGGACAGGCTAGGTGGAAACACCATATATTTT
cdr3_aa: CASSSEQDRLGGNTIYF

v_call: TRBV10-2
clone_size: NA
j_call: TRBJ1-2
d_call: NA
cdr3_nt: TGCGCCAGCAGCCTCTCTAACTATGGCTACACCTTC
cdr3_aa: CASSLSNYGYTF

v_call: TRBV5-1
clone_size: NA
j_call: TRBJ2-1
d_call: NA
cdr3_nt: TGCGCCAGCAGCTTGACGGAGAGCTCCTACAATGAGCAGTTCTTC
cdr3_aa: CASSLTESSYNEQFF

v_call: TRBV6-1
clone_size: NA
j_call: TRBJ2-7
d_call: TRBD2
cdr3_nt: TGTGCCAGCAGTGAAGCGCCTAGCGGGGACACCTACGAGCAGTACTTC
cdr3_aa: CASSEAPSGDTYEQYF

v_call: TRBV27
clone_size: once
j_call: TRBJ1-2
d_call: TRBD1
cdr3_nt: TGTGCCAGCAGTTTATCGATGGGACAGGGGAACTATGGCTACACCTTC
cdr3_aa: CASSLSMGQGNYGYTF

v_call: TRBV4-2
clone_size: NA
j_call: TRBJ2-3
d_call: NA
cdr3_nt: TGTGCCCCAGGGCCGGCTGGGGAACGCACAGATACGCAGTATTTT
cdr3_aa: CAPGPAGERTDTQYF

v_call: TRBV2
clone_size: NA
j_call: TRBJ1-1
d_call: NA
cdr3_nt: TGTGCCAGCAGTGAACGGTATAACACTGAAGCTTTCTTT
cdr3_aa: CASSERYNTEAFF

v_call: TRBV6-6
clone_size: NA
j_call: TRBJ2-5
d_call: NA
cdr3_nt: TGTGCCAGCAGTTACAGCAGGGAAAGGGAGACCCAGTACTTC
cdr3_aa: CASSYSRERETQYF

v_call: TRBV7-2
clone_size: NA
j_call: TRBJ1-5
d_call: TRBD1
cdr3_nt: TGTGCCAGCAGCCCAAACCTCGACAGGGGGGACCAGCCCCAGCATTTT
cdr3_aa: CASSPNLDRGDQPQHF

v_call: TRBV2
clone_size: NA
j_call: TRBJ1-5
d_call: NA
cdr3_nt: TGTGCCAGCAGTGAGTATAGCAATCAGCCCCAGCATTTT
cdr3_aa: CASSEYSNQPQHF

v_call: TRBV2
clone_size: NA
j_call: TRBJ2-6
d_call: NA
cdr3_nt: TGTGCCAGCGGCAGGGCCGCGGGGGCCAACGTCCTGACTTTC
cdr3_aa: CASGRAAGANVLTF

v_call: TRBV7-9
clone_size: NA
j_call: TRBJ1-4
d_call: TRBD1
cdr3_nt: TGTGCCAGCAGCTTACAGGGGACAGGGGAGGAAAAACTGTTTTTT
cdr3_aa: CASSLQGTGEEKLFF

v_call: TRBV11-2
clone_size: NA
j_call: TRBJ2-1
d_call: NA
cdr3_nt: TGTGCCAGCAGCTTAGCGGGAGTCCCTGGGAATGAGCAGTTCTTC
cdr3_aa: CASSLAGVPGNEQFF